The T cell receptor beta chain described here comes from a study of Ad26.COV2.S vaccination and SARS-CoV-2 variants. Study context: Donor joined the COV1001 Ad26.COV2.S trial arm. Into the muscle, Ad26.COV2.S was dosed once or twice, 56 days apart.

Germline V CDR1 and CDR2: SNHLY, FYNNEI. This CDR3 contains 15 residues. With 8 bases removed from V and 0 bases from J, the gap between germline ends came to 16 bases. The treatment here: over 15 received Ad26.COV2.S at low or high dose, single or two shots; 5 received placebo; per-sample allocation not given. Sampling occurred on day 63 after the first vaccine or placebo injection. Comment on this clone: Antigen unknown.

Produced via immunoSEQ multiplex PCR; TCRdb's table is partial and in-frame only. The sample consists of fewer than 500,000 clones, 80% to 95% of them appearing once. Study-level results: Total T cell responses may have been underestimated by the TCR breadth and depth analyses. After vaccination, substantial breadth of spike-specific CD8+ and CD4+ responses was reported.

Sequencing was performed on peripheral blood, taken in a trial of Ad26.COV2.S vaccine versus placebo. The chain has TRBV2 and TRBJ2-5; no clear D gene. The TCR was taken from a person between 18 and 65 years old who received the Ad26.COV2.S COVID-19 vaccine or a placebo. The CDR3 sequence is CASVVSPKHQETQYF. DNA of the CDR3: TGTGCCAGCGTTGTATCTCCCAAACACCAAGAGACCCAGTACTTC.